What follows is one TCR beta chain and its context. The sample belongs to a study of T cell responses to AZD1222 COVID-19 vaccine. The V gene end was trimmed by 1 base and the J gene end by 5 bases; junction bases not matched to a gene: 8. The CDR3 contains 15 residues. Germline loops: CDR1 SGHVS, CDR2 FQNEAQ. Sequencing used immunoSEQ multiplex PCR; TCRdb keeps in-frame clones, though not all of them. The data show more than 120,000 clones, with roughly 89% seen just once and roughly 1.5% held by the top ten. Sequences were derived from peripheral blood, sampled 28 days after the second AZD1222 dose. The V gene is TRBV7-8, the J gene TRBJ2-7; 7 nucleotides line up with TRBD1. The sequence derives from an adult who received the AZD1222 COVID-19 vaccine. This chain's CDR3 is CASSLDPGGLDEQYF. Written as DNA, the CDR3 is TGTGCCAGCAGCTTAGACCCAGGGGGTCTGGACGAGCAGTACTTC.